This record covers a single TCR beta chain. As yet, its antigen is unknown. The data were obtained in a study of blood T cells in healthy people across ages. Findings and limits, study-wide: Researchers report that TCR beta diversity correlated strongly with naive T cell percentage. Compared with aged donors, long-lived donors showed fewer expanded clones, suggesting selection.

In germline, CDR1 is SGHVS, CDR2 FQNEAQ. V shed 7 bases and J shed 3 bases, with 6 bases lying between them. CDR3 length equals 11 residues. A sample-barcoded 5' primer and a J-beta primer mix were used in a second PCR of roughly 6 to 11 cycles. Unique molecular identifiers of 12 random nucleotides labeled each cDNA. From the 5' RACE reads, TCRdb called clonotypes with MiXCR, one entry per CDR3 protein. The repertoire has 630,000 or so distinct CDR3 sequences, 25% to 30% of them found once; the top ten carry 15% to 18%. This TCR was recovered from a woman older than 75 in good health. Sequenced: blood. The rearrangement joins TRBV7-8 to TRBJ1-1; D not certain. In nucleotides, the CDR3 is TGTGCCAGCACCCTGCACACTGAAGCTTTCTTT. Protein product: CASTLHTEAFF.